Listed below are T cell receptor beta chains from one sample, sequenced in a study of shared clonotypes between healthy human individuals. Method: immunoSEQ multiplex PCR; TCRdb's copy keeps in-frame clones and lacks some. The sample records roughly 810,000 clones, about 97% being singletons. Sequenced sample: naive CD8+ T cells sorted from blood. These receptors originate from a man aged 30 to 45 in good health. CDR3s include the opening cysteine and the closing phenylalanine or tryptophan. Fields, in order: CDR3 protein, CDR3 DNA, J gene, clone size, D gene, V gene. A D gene is named only where the DNA matches it firmly. Size is stated for part of the rows, as once, few or many counts, or as a class when the clone is expanded.

CDR3: CASSLWTESTDTQYF; DNA: TGTGCCAGCAGCTTATGGACAGAGAGCACAGATACGCAGTATTTT; J: TRBJ2-3; size: .; D: .; V: TRBV7-2
CDR3: CATSKQGFGANVLTF; DNA: TGTGCCACCAGCAAACAGGGGTTTGGGGCCAACGTCCTGACTTTC; J: TRBJ2-6; size: .; D: TRBD1; V: TRBV15
CDR3: CASSQLGTVYEQYF; DNA: TGTGCCAGCAGCCAATTGGGGACAGTCTACGAGCAGTACTTC; J: TRBJ2-7; size: .; D: TRBD1; V: TRBV6-5
CDR3: CASSSLGYEQYF; DNA: TGTGCCAGCAGCTCGTTAGGCTACGAGCAGTACTTC; J: TRBJ2-7; size: .; D: .; V: TRBV7-9
CDR3: CASSSRRGGTGNTIYF; DNA: TGTGCCAGCAGCTCACGTCGTGGTGGGACCGGAAACACCATATATTTT; J: TRBJ1-3; size: .; D: .; V: TRBV9
CDR3: CASSIQGDQPQHF; DNA: TGTGCCAGCAGCATCCAGGGTGACCAGCCCCAGCATTTT; J: TRBJ1-5; size: once; D: .; V: TRBV7-9
CDR3: CATREGTGASTDTQYF; DNA: TGCGCCACCCGTGAAGGGACGGGGGCAAGCACAGATACGCAGTATTTT; J: TRBJ2-3; size: .; D: .; V: TRBV5-1
CDR3: CASSQDTSSVVPQHF; DNA: TGCGCCAGCAGCCAAGATACCAGCTCCGTGGTGCCCCAGCATTTT; J: TRBJ1-5; size: .; D: .; V: TRBV4-3
CDR3: CASSFTSGTYNEQFF; DNA: TGTGCCAGCAGCTTTACTAGCGGGACCTACAATGAGCAGTTCTTC; J: TRBJ2-1; size: .; D: TRBD2; V: TRBV13
CDR3: CASSPARDRDSGNTIYF; DNA: TGTGCCAGCAGCCCCGCCCGGGACAGGGACTCTGGAAACACCATATATTTT; J: TRBJ1-3; size: .; D: TRBD1; V: TRBV7-9
CDR3: CSVQTGGYEQYF; DNA: TGCAGCGTACAAACAGGGGGCTACGAGCAGTACTTC; J: TRBJ2-7; size: .; D: TRBD1; V: TRBV29-1
CDR3: CASGFHLGSYNEQFF; DNA: TGTGCTAGTGGTTTCCATCTTGGTTCCTACAATGAGCAGTTCTTC; J: TRBJ2-1; size: .; D: .; V: TRBV12-5
CDR3: CSVTYQDRLAHEQYF; DNA: TGCAGCGTTACATACCAGGACAGACTTGCTCACGAGCAGTACTTC; J: TRBJ2-7; size: .; D: .; V: TRBV29-1
CDR3: CASSQGFTLGQPQHF; DNA: TGCGCCAGCAGCCAAGGTTTTACTCTAGGGCAGCCCCAGCATTTT; J: TRBJ1-5; size: .; D: .; V: TRBV4-1
CDR3: CASSIEAGAYEQYF; DNA: TGTGCCAGTAGTATTGAAGCAGGAGCCTACGAGCAGTACTTC; J: TRBJ2-7; size: .; D: .; V: TRBV19
CDR3: CASSIFEGIQYF; DNA: TGCGCCAGCAGTATATTTGAGGGCATTCAGTACTTC; J: TRBJ2-4; size: .; D: .; V: TRBV5-1
CDR3: CASSDVQTGHETQYF; DNA: TGTGCCAGCAGTGACGTCCAGACAGGGCATGAGACCCAGTACTTC; J: TRBJ2-5; size: .; D: TRBD1; V: TRBV6-1
CDR3: CASSSGSSYEQYF; DNA: TGTGCCAGCTCTAGCGGCAGCTCCTACGAGCAGTACTTC; J: TRBJ2-7; size: .; D: TRBD2; V: TRBV9
CDR3: CASSQRMRAEGYTF; DNA: TGCGCCAGCAGCCAAAGAATGAGAGCGGAGGGCTACACCTTC; J: TRBJ1-2; size: .; D: .; V: TRBV4-1
CDR3: CSVIERVQETQYF; DNA: TGCAGCGTTATTGAACGGGTACAAGAGACCCAGTACTTC; J: TRBJ2-5; size: .; D: .; V: TRBV29-1
CDR3: CASSLGTSTGELFF; DNA: TGTGCCAGCAGTTTAGGAACGTCCACCGGGGAGCTGTTTTTT; J: TRBJ2-2; size: .; D: .; V: TRBV25-1
CDR3: CASIPTDYSNQPQHF; DNA: TGTGCCAGTATCCCTACAGACTATAGCAATCAGCCCCAGCATTTT; J: TRBJ1-5; size: .; D: .; V: TRBV19
CDR3: CASSPAGIKSGYTF; DNA: TGTGCCAGCAGTCCGGCGGGCATTAAAAGTGGCTACACCTTC; J: TRBJ1-2; size: .; D: .; V: TRBV28
CDR3: CASSQETTTDTQYF; DNA: TGCGCCAGCAGCCAAGAAACCACCACAGATACGCAGTATTTT; J: TRBJ2-3; size: .; D: .; V: TRBV4-1
CDR3: CSVETDLSYEQYF; DNA: TGCAGCGTTGAAACAGATCTATCCTACGAGCAGTACTTC; J: TRBJ2-7; size: .; D: .; V: TRBV29-1
CDR3: CASITRDEQFF; DNA: TGTGCCAGCATTACGCGCGATGAGCAGTTCTTC; J: TRBJ2-1; size: .; D: .; V: TRBV2
CDR3: CASSSLDLGGSYNEQFF; DNA: TGTGCCAGCAGCTCGCTCGACCTGGGAGGCTCCTACAATGAGCAGTTCTTC; J: TRBJ2-1; size: .; D: .; V: TRBV7-8
CDR3: CASSPYRIMNTEAFF; DNA: TGTGCCAGCAGCCCATACAGAATCATGAACACTGAAGCTTTCTTT; J: TRBJ1-1; size: .; D: .; V: TRBV14
CDR3: CASSAATSGTGDEQFF; DNA: TGTGCCAGCAGCGCCGCTACTAGCGGGACAGGTGATGAGCAGTTCTTC; J: TRBJ2-1; size: .; D: TRBD2; V: TRBV6-6
CDR3: CASSPLSGENEQFF; DNA: TGTGCCAGCAGTCCATTATCAGGGGAGAATGAGCAGTTCTTC; J: TRBJ2-1; size: .; D: .; V: TRBV27
CDR3: CASRLIGGVAYEQYF; DNA: TGCGCCAGCAGGTTGATCGGGGGAGTAGCTTACGAGCAGTACTTC; J: TRBJ2-7; size: .; D: .; V: TRBV5-1
CDR3: CASSSSAWVERESREQYF; DNA: TGTGCCAGCAGCTCCAGCGCGTGGGTAGAGCGGGAGTCTCGGGAGCAGTACTTC; J: TRBJ2-7; size: once; D: TRBD2; V: TRBV7-8
CDR3: CASSAKSGTRADTQYF; DNA: TGTGCCAGCAGCGCAAAGTCGGGGACTAGAGCAGATACGCAGTATTTT; J: TRBJ2-3; size: .; D: TRBD2; V: TRBV9
CDR3: CASSVPDSTDTQYF; DNA: TGTGCCAGCAGCGTTCCGGACAGCACAGATACGCAGTATTTT; J: TRBJ2-3; size: .; D: .; V: TRBV9
CDR3: CASSQTGYTEAFF; DNA: TGCGCCAGCAGCCAAACGGGATACACTGAAGCTTTCTTT; J: TRBJ1-1; size: .; D: .; V: TRBV4-3
CDR3: CASRFLYRGDYQPQHF; DNA: TGTGCCAGCAGGTTCCTCTACAGGGGGGATTATCAGCCCCAGCATTTT; J: TRBJ1-5; size: .; D: TRBD1; V: TRBV28
CDR3: CASSLGFLTSGNEQFF; DNA: TGTGCCAGCAGCTTAGGGTTTTTGACTAGCGGGAATGAGCAGTTCTTC; J: TRBJ2-1; size: .; D: TRBD2; V: TRBV7-9
CDR3: CASSPQGTGFYEQYF; DNA: TGTGCCAGCAGTCCCCAAGGGACAGGGTTCTACGAGCAGTACTTC; J: TRBJ2-7; size: .; D: TRBD1; V: TRBV27
CDR3: CASSMTSAAYEQYF; DNA: TGTGCCAGCAGTATGACTAGCGCTGCCTACGAGCAGTACTTC; J: TRBJ2-7; size: .; D: TRBD2; V: TRBV27
CDR3: CAWSVQGRTQYF; DNA: TGTGCCTGGAGTGTACAGGGGAGGACCCAGTACTTC; J: TRBJ2-5; size: .; D: TRBD1; V: TRBV30
CDR3: CASSPPDQETQYF; DNA: TGTGCCAGCAGCCCGCCGGACCAAGAGACCCAGTACTTC; J: TRBJ2-5; size: .; D: .; V: TRBV7-3
CDR3: CSASPQGGYTF; DNA: TGCAGTGCTAGCCCCCAGGGAGGCTACACCTTC; J: TRBJ1-2; size: .; D: .; V: TRBV20-1
CDR3: CASRPRDMASGTDTQYF; DNA: TGTGCCAGCAGACCCCGGGATATGGCTAGCGGCACAGATACGCAGTATTTT; J: TRBJ2-3; size: .; D: .; V: TRBV2
CDR3: CASSVWGRFQETQYF; DNA: TGTGCCAGCAGCGTGTGGGGCAGGTTCCAAGAGACCCAGTACTTC; J: TRBJ2-5; size: .; D: .; V: TRBV9
CDR3: CASSLRDYFYEQYF; DNA: TGTGCCAGCAGTTTACGAGACTATTTCTACGAGCAGTACTTC; J: TRBJ2-7; size: .; D: .; V: TRBV28
CDR3: CASSFGDTQYF; DNA: TGTGCCAGCTCTTTCGGGGATACGCAGTATTTT; J: TRBJ2-3; size: .; D: .; V: TRBV27
CDR3: CASSSDRMPDPYNEQFF; DNA: TGTGCCAGCAGCTCGGACAGAATGCCGGACCCCTACAATGAGCAGTTCTTC; J: TRBJ2-1; size: .; D: .; V: TRBV11-2
CDR3: CASQKGLAGPTIAKNIQYF; DNA: TGTGCCTCACAGAAAGGACTAGCGGGACCCACGATAGCCAAAAACATTCAGTACTTC; J: TRBJ2-4; size: .; D: TRBD2; V: TRBV19
CDR3: CASRPPPGSALEGEQYF; DNA: TGTGCCAGCAGACCACCTCCAGGGTCCGCCCTAGAAGGGGAGCAGTACTTC; J: TRBJ2-7; size: .; D: .; V: TRBV7-2
CDR3: CSVERENTEAFF; DNA: TGCAGCGTTGAACGGGAGAACACTGAAGCTTTCTTT; J: TRBJ1-1; size: .; D: .; V: TRBV29-1
CDR3: CASSLGVAPGTDTQYF; DNA: TGCGCCAGCAGCTTGGGTGTGGCTCCGGGCACAGATACGCAGTATTTT; J: TRBJ2-3; size: .; D: .; V: TRBV5-1
CDR3: CASTLGGGDSYEQYF; DNA: TGTGCCAGCACTCTAGGGGGCGGTGACTCCTACGAGCAGTACTTC; J: TRBJ2-7; size: .; D: TRBD1; V: TRBV11-2
CDR3: CASRFPGTGDYGYTF; DNA: TGTGCAAGTCGCTTCCCCGGGACAGGGGACTATGGCTACACCTTC; J: TRBJ1-2; size: .; D: .; V: TRBV12-2
CDR3: CASIIAARAVFGAGELFF; DNA: .; J: TRBJ2-2; size: .; D: .; V: TRBV5-8
CDR3: CASSSSGGPSYNEQFF; DNA: TGTGCCAGCAGCTCCTCCGGGGGACCCTCCTACAATGAGCAGTTCTTC; J: TRBJ2-1; size: .; D: .; V: TRBV7-6
CDR3: CASSEWEGTAETQYF; DNA: TGTGCCAGCAGTGAATGGGAGGGTACGGCGGAGACCCAGTACTTC; J: TRBJ2-5; size: once; D: TRBD2; V: TRBV25-1
CDR3: CQVFGTGNDGYTF; DNA: TGCCAAGTTTTTGGGACAGGGAATGATGGCTACACCTTC; J: TRBJ1-2; size: once; D: TRBD1; V: TRBV28
CDR3: CASSLLMLAGGSYNEQFF; DNA: TGTGCCAGCAGTTTATTAATGCTAGCGGGAGGGTCCTACAATGAGCAGTTCTTC; J: TRBJ2-1; size: .; D: TRBD2; V: TRBV27
CDR3: CASSDLGGNQETQYF; DNA: TGTGCCAGCAGCGACCTAGGCGGGAACCAAGAGACCCAGTACTTC; J: TRBJ2-5; size: .; D: .; V: TRBV9
CDR3: CASRGNRFYGYTF; DNA: TGTGCCAGCAGGGGTAACCGTTTCTATGGCTACACCTTC; J: TRBJ1-2; size: .; D: .; V: TRBV6-6